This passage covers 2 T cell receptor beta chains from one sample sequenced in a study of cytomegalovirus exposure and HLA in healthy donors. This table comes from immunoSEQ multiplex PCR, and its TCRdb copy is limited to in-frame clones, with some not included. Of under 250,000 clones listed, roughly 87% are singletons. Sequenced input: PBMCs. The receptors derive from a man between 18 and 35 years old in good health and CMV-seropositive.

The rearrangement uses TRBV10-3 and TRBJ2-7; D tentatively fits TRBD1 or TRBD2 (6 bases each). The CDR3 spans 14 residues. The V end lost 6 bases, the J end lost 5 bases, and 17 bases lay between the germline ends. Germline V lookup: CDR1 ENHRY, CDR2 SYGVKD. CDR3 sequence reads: CAISPPGAGNEQYF. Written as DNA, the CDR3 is TGTGCCATCAGCCCTCCGGGGGCGGGGAACGAGCAGTACTTC.

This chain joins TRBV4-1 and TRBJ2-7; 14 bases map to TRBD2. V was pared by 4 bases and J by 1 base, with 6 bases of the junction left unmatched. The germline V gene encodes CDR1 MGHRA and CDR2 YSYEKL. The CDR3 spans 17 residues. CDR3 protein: CASSRLAGGLFSYEQYF. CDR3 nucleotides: TGCGCCAGCAGCCGACTAGCGGGAGGGCTCTTTTCCTACGAGCAGTACTTC.